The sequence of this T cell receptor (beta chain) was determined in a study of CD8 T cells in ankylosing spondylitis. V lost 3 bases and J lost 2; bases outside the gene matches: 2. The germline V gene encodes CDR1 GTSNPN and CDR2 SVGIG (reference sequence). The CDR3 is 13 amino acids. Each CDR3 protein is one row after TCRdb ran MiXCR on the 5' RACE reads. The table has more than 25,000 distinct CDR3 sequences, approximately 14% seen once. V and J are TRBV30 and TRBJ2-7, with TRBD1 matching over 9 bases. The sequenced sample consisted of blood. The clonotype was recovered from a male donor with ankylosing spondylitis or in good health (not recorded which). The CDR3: CAWSRDRAYEQYF. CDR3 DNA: TGTGCCTGGAGCCGGGACAGGGCCTACGAGCAGTACTTC. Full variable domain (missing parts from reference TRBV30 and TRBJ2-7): SQTIHQWPATLVQPVGSPLSLECTVEGTSNPNLYWYRQAAGRGLQLLFYSVGIGQISSEVPQNLSASRPQDRQFILSSKKLLLSDSGFYLCAWSRDRAYEQYFGPGTRLTVT.